A single sample gave rise to the 28 T cell receptor beta chains below, sequenced in a study of shared T cell receptors in the human thymus. Some clones are missing from TCRdb's copy, which holds only in-frame ones; the method was immunoSEQ multiplex PCR. The data contain 450,000 to 650,000 clones, about 84% of them seen just once; the ten biggest clones take up 0.01% to 0.015%. These same data were also listed under a study on human thymus T cells.

The sample was thymocytes. The receptors shown here come from a boy less than two years old with a congenital heart defect.

J is TRBJ2-6 and V is TRBV28; tentative D call: TRBD2 (5 bases). CDR1 is MDHEN, CDR2 SYDVKM, per germline. This CDR3 has 16 amino acids. The ends were cut back, 0 bases at V and 4 bases at J, with 10 bases in the middle. The CDR3 nucleotides read TGTGCCAGCAGTTTATGCTGCGGGCCCGGGGCCAACGTCCTGACTTTC. It specifies CASSLCCGPGANVLTF.

This clone was counted between two and nine times. CDR3 region: CASSPGGSASYEQYF. The CDR3 DNA reads TGTGCCAGCAGCCCCGGGGGTAGCGCCTCCTACGAGCAGTACTTC. The chain recombines TRBV7-6 with TRBJ2-7; possible D gene TRBD2, 6 bases. Germline CDR1 reads SGHVS; CDR2 reads FNYEAQ. Trimming took off 5 bases at V and 0 bases at J, with 14 bases between the two ends. The CDR3 extends over 15 amino acids.

The rearrangement joins TRBV9 to TRBJ1-1, with D possibly TRBD1 on 6 matching bases. Germline values: CDR1 SGDLS, CDR2 YYNGEE. V was cut by 0 bases and J by 10 bases, with 13 bases left in between. The CDR3 runs to 13 residues. CDR3 coding DNA: TGTGCCAGCAGCGTAGTACAGGGCAGTGGAGCTTTCTTT. This encodes CASSVVQGSGAFF.

The rearrangement links TRBV4-2 to TRBJ2-2, with D possibly being TRBD2 (5 bases). Germline CDR1 reads LGHNA; CDR2 reads YNFKEQ. V was trimmed by 3 bases and J by 7 bases, leaving 9 bases between them. The CDR3 length is 13 residues. As DNA, the CDR3 is TGTGCCAGCAGCCAGGGAGCTCACGGGGAGCTGTTTTTT. This codes for CASSQGAHGELFF.

This clone was seen more than once but under ten times. The chain recombines TRBV13 with TRBJ2-3; the D gene is possibly TRBD2 (6 bases). The CDR3 length is 18 residues. Between the trimmed V and J ends, which lost 2 bases and 1 base, there was a span of 19 bases. Germline V gene data show CDR1 as PRHDT and CDR2 as FYEKMQ (reference sequence). The chain's CDR3 is CASSLQDSGSPRTDTQYF. The CDR3 nucleotides are TGTGCCAGCAGCTTACAAGATAGCGGAAGCCCTCGCACAGATACGCAGTATTTT.

The V call is TRBV7-9, the J call TRBJ2-5, with D tentatively TRBD1 (7 bases). The germline V gene encodes CDR1 SEHNR and CDR2 FQNEAQ (reference sequence). The CDR3 covers 15 residues. V dropped 5 bases and J dropped 5 bases, with 18 bases sitting between them. DNA of the CDR3: TGTGCCAGCAGCCGACGGGACTCCAGGGGGGAGACCCAGTACTTC. Translating it yields CASSRRDSRGETQYF.

The V and J genes are TRBV6-1 and TRBJ2-7; 8 bases match TRBD2. This CDR3 region has 16 residues. The germline gives CDR1 MNHNS, CDR2 SASEGT. V was pared by 3 bases and J by 0 bases, with 7 bases of the junction left unmatched. CDR3: CASSDISGTSSYEQYF. CDR3 nucleotide sequence: TGTGCCAGCAGTGATATTAGCGGGACGAGCTCCTACGAGCAGTACTTC.

The gene calls are TRBV6-4 and TRBJ2-2; 8 bases align to TRBD2. Germline CDR1 reads MRHNA; CDR2 reads SNTAGT. V shed 2 bases and J 1 base; nucleotides not matched to a gene: 3. CDR3 length equals 16 residues. CDR3 nucleotide sequence: TGTGCCAGCAGTGACGGCGGGGGGCTGAACACCGGGGAGCTGTTTTTT. Protein sequence: CASSDGGGLNTGELFF.

This chain joins TRBV5-4 and TRBJ2-3; possible D gene TRBD2, 6 bases. Trimming took off 0 bases at V and 2 bases at J, with 16 bases between the two ends. CDR3 length: 17 amino acids. Germline CDR1 SGHNT, CDR2 YYREEE (reference sequence). The CDR3 DNA sequence: TGTGCCAGCAGCTTGGTCTCGGGAGAGCAGTTCACAGATACGCAGTATTTT. Its translation is CASSLVSGEQFTDTQYF.

V gene TRBV6-6 combines with J gene TRBJ2-1; TRBD2 aligns across 8 bases. The V gene end was trimmed by 2 bases and the J gene end by 4 bases; junction bases not matched to a gene: 4. Germline CDR1 MNHNY, CDR2 SVGAGI (reference sequence). The length of the CDR3 is 15 residues. The CDR3 loop is CASSYGTRGYNEQFF. The CDR3 DNA reads as TGTGCCAGCAGTTACGGGACTAGAGGATACAATGAGCAGTTCTTC.

V usage is TRBV2 and J usage is TRBJ1-1; 8 bases line up with TRBD1. V trimming: 4 bases; J trimming: 6 bases; junction bases outside the gene matches: 10. This CDR3 is 15 amino acids long. CDR1 is SNHLY and CDR2 is FYNNEI in the germline V gene. This chain's CDR3 is CASSGKDRAKAEAFF. DNA for the CDR3: TGTGCCAGCAGTGGGAAGGACAGGGCCAAAGCTGAAGCTTTCTTT.

This clone was counted once. The chain recombines TRBV6-1 with TRBJ2-2; TRBD2 aligns across 7 bases. Germline V gene lookup returns CDR1 MNHNS and CDR2 SASEGT. The CDR3 has 12 amino acids. V dropped 6 bases and J dropped 6; count of bases not matched to a gene: 1. The CDR3 DNA follows: TGTGCCAGCAGAGGACTAGCCGGGGAGCTGTTTTTT. It is translated as CASRGLAGELFF.

Turning to this clone: One end of the junction varies from germline; a read error may be responsible. CDR3 nucleotide sequence: TGTGCCAGCAGTCAAGCAAGACAGGGAATCGAGCGCAATCAGCCCCAGCATTTT. Its protein product is CASSQARQGIERNQPQHF. The gene calls are TRBV4-2 and TRBJ1-5; 7 positions match TRBD1. Germline lookup yields CDR1 LGHNA and CDR2 YNFKEQ. The CDR3 sequence is 18 residues long.

This clone was detected a few times. V gene TRBV25-1 combines with J gene TRBJ2-7, with 7 bases matching TRBD2. V lost 8 bases to trimming and J lost 0 bases; unmatched junction nucleotides: 13. This CDR3 comprises 16 residues. Germline V gene lookup returns CDR1 MGHDK and CDR2 SYGVNS. The CDR3, as DNA: TGTGCCAGCCGCAAAATGGGAGGGTGGAGCTCCTACGAGCAGTACTTC. It specifies CASRKMGGWSSYEQYF.

This clone was seen only once. V and J are TRBV10-1 and TRBJ2-7; D is possibly TRBD2 (6 bases). The CDR3 runs to 14 residues. Trimming left V 0 bases short and J 5 bases short, with 11 bases between. The germline CDR1 and CDR2 sequences are WNHNN and SYGVQD (reference sequence). Here the CDR3 reads CASSESREVNEQYF. CDR3 coding DNA: TGCGCCAGCAGTGAGTCGAGGGAGGTCAACGAGCAGTACTTC.

The chain joins TRBV11-3 to TRBJ2-7, with 12 bases that match TRBD2. The V segment lost 5 bases and the J segment 0 bases; nucleotides outside the gene matches: 2. Per the germline V gene, CDR1 is SGHNT and CDR2 is YENEEA. There are 15 residues in the CDR3. In DNA, the CDR3 is TGTGCCAGCAGCCCGACTAGCGGGAGCTCCTACGAGCAGTACTTC. Protein product: CASSPTSGSSYEQYF.

The chain links TRBV28 to TRBJ2-2; 7 bases map to TRBD1. There are 16 residues in the CDR3. The germline gives CDR1 MDHEN, CDR2 SYDVKM. V was pared by 2 bases and J by 3 bases, with 6 bases of the junction left unmatched. The CDR3, as DNA: TGTGCCAGCAGTTTAATCCAGGGGGAAGACACCGGGGAGCTGTTTTTT. This translates into CASSLIQGEDTGELFF.

The chain links TRBV4-1 to TRBJ2-6; 7 bases match TRBD2. V was clipped by 4 bases and J by 3 bases; unmatched bases: 3. This CDR3 spans 15 amino acids. Germline V gene data show CDR1 as MGHRA and CDR2 as YSYEKL. The CDR3: CASSLGEGGANVLTF. CDR3 nucleotides: TGCGCCAGCAGCCTTGGGGAGGGTGGGGCCAACGTCCTGACTTTC.

This chain uses TRBV29-1 with TRBJ1-3; 7 nucleotides line up with TRBD1. Trimming at V came to 2 bases and at J to 2 bases, leaving 0 bases not matched to a gene. There are 13 residues in the CDR3. Germline CDR1 reads SQVTM; CDR2 reads ANQGSEA. This CDR3 reads CSVERGPGNTIYF. DNA for the CDR3: TGCAGCGTTGAAAGGGGGCCTGGAAACACCATATATTTT.

This clone was found a few times. The genes are TRBV15 and TRBJ2-5; D possibly corresponds to TRBD2 (5 bases). The CDR3 runs 14 residues. Deletions cut 1 base from V and 4 bases from J, with 10 bases between. Germline loops: CDR1 LNHNV, CDR2 YYDKDF (reference sequence). The CDR3 is CATSRGGLSETQYF. The CDR3 nucleotides read TGTGCCACCAGCAGAGGCGGGCTCTCAGAGACCCAGTACTTC.

The chain recombines TRBV20-1 with TRBJ2-3; D uncertain. The germline gives CDR1 DFQATT, CDR2 SNEGSKA (reference sequence). The germline V and J ends were trimmed by 3 bases and 10 bases, with 8 bases remaining between them. CDR3 length: 10 amino acids. The CDR3, as DNA: TGCAGTGCTAGCGTACTGCCGCAGTATTTT. Residues: CSASVLPQYF.

CDR3 sequence reads: CASRTMQGDGNQPQHF. The CDR3 DNA is TGTGCCAGCAGGACAATGCAGGGGGACGGCAATCAGCCCCAGCATTTT. The chain links TRBV27 to TRBJ1-5, with 7 nucleotides matching TRBD1. J gave up 2 bases and V 6 bases, and 10 bases lay outside the gene matches. The CDR3 has 16 amino acids. The germline gives CDR1 MNHEY, CDR2 SMNVEV (reference sequence).

V gene TRBV27 combines with J gene TRBJ2-1; unclear D gene. V was cut by 4 bases and J by 5 bases, with 6 bases left in between. Germline V CDR1 and CDR2: MNHEY, SMNVEV (reference sequence). This CDR3 contains 12 residues. The CDR3 DNA reads as TGTGCCAGCAGTTCACTCGACAATGAGCAGTTCTTC. Translating gives CASSSLDNEQFF.

This chain connects TRBV5-6 to TRBJ2-7, with D maybe TRBD1 (6 bases). The V gene's germline CDR1 is SGHDT and CDR2 YYEEEE. This CDR3 contains 14 residues. Trimming removed 4 bases from V and 3 bases from J, with 14 bases in between. CDR3 amino acids: CASSDRCMYYEQYF. The CDR3 nucleotides are TGTGCCAGCAGCGACAGGTGTATGTACTACGAGCAGTACTTC.

This clone was picked up a small number of times. This sequence joins TRBV6-5 and TRBJ1-2; D is uncertain. The CDR3 runs to 11 residues. CDR1 is MNHEY, CDR2 SVGAGI, per germline. V gave up 6 bases and J gave up 7 bases, with 9 bases separating them. The CDR3 bases are TGTGCCAGCAGGGCGGCGTTTGGCTACACCTTC. Translation: CASRAAFGYTF.

A few counts support this clone. The gene calls are TRBV15 and TRBJ2-1; D might be TRBD2 (5 bases). This CDR3 is 17 amino acids long. The V gene lost 2 bases and the J gene lost 6 bases, with 20 bases spanning the gap. CDR1 is LNHNV and CDR2 is YYDKDF in the germline V gene (reference sequence). Here the CDR3 reads CATSRLPPGKNRNEQFF. The CDR3 nucleotides read TGTGCCACCAGCAGACTTCCCCCGGGGAAAAATCGCAATGAGCAGTTCTTC.

This chain connects TRBV7-9 to TRBJ1-2; no firm D call. Trimming shortened V by 6 bases and J by 4 bases, and 15 bases separated the two germline ends. Per the germline V gene, CDR1 is SEHNR and CDR2 is FQNEAQ (reference sequence). The length of the CDR3 is 14 residues. This chain's CDR3 is CASRTGRVTYGYTF. CDR3 bases: TGTGCCAGCAGAACGGGGAGGGTGACCTATGGCTACACCTTC.

This sequence joins TRBV6-1 and TRBJ1-5; D remains ambiguous. Germline V gene data show CDR1 as MNHNS and CDR2 as SASEGT. The CDR3 sequence is 15 residues long. V lost 2 bases, J lost 0 bases, and 8 bases lay in between. The CDR3 spells CASSEISVSNQPQHF. The CDR3 DNA follows: TGTGCCAGCAGTGAAATATCTGTTAGCAATCAGCCCCAGCATTTT.